This T cell receptor beta chain was identified in a study of T cells expressing NK-cell markers. Looking at the study overall: Seven donors tested HCMV-seropositive and one tested seronegative among the eight sequenced. Study-wide results and limits: Top CD8+ clonotypes included the dominant CD3+CD56+NKG2C+ clonotypes in 5 to 7 donors.

Comments on this clonotype: The antigen remains unidentified.

CDR3 length: 14 residues. The germline V gene encodes CDR1 DFQATT and CDR2 SNEGSKA (reference sequence). From its re-call of the 5' RACE reads, TCRdb lists each CDR3 protein once, without DNA. Recorded for this sample: over 250,000 distinct CDR3 sequences. This sequence originates from a woman aged 18 to 75 in good health. Sequencing was carried out using blood T cells: a sorted CD56 or NKG2C T cell subset, CD4+ or CD8+ T cells, or bulk PBMC T cells (not recorded which). The rearrangement links TRBV20-1 to TRBJ1-3. CDR3 sequence: CSARTADSGNTIYF.